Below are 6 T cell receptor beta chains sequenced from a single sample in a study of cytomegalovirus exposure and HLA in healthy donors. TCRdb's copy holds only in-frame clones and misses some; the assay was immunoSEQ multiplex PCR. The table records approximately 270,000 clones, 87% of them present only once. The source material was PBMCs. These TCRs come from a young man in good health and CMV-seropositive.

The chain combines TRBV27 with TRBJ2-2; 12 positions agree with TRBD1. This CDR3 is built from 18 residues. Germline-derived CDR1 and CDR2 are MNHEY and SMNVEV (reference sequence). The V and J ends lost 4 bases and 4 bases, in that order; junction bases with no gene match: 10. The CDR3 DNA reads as TGTGCCAGCAGTTCTCCCGGGACAGGGGGCGCGGGCACCGGGGAGCTGTTTTTT. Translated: CASSSPGTGGAGTGELFF.

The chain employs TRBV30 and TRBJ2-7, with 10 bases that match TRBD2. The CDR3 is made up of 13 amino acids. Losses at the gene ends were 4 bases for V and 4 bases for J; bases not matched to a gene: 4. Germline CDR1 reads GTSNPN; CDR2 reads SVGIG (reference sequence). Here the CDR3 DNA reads TGTGCCTGGAAGCTAGCGGGAGCGTACGAGCAGTACTTC. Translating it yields CAWKLAGAYEQYF.

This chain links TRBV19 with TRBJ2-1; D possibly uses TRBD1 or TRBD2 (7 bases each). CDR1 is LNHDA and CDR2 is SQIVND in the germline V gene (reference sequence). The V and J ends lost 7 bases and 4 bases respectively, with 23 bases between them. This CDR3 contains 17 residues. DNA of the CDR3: TGTGCCAGTAACCCTATTGCAGGGGGGGGACTGTACAATGAGCAGTTCTTC. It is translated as CASNPIAGGGLYNEQFF.

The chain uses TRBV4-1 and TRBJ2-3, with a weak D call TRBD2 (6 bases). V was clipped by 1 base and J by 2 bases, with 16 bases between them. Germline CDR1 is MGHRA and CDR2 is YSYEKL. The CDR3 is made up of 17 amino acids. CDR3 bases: TGCGCCAGCAGCCAAGTCTGGGTGGGGACTTTCACAGATACGCAGTATTTT. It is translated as CASSQVWVGTFTDTQYF.

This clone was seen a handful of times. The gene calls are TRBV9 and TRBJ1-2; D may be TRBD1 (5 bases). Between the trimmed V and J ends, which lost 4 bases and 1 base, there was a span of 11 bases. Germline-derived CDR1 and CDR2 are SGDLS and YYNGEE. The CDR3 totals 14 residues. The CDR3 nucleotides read TGTGCCAGCAGCCGGGGACGGGGTAACTATGGCTACACCTTC. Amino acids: CASSRGRGNYGYTF.

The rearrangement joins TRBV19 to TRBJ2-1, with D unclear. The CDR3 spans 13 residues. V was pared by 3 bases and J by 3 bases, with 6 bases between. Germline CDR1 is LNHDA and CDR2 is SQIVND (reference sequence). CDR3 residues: CASSMGNYNEQFF. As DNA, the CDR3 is TGTGCCAGTAGTATGGGTAACTACAATGAGCAGTTCTTC.